This TCR beta chain was sequenced in a study of CXCR3-negative and CXCR3-positive naive CD8 T cells. The CDR3 is made up of 15 amino acids. CDR1 KGHSH and CDR2 LQKENI come from the germline V gene. Comments on this clonotype: What it binds is not known.

Approximately 300,000 cells per CD8+ T cell subset were flow-sorted in triplicate. Carrying UMI labels, the TRB cDNA libraries were prepared through 5' RACE. After re-calling the 5' RACE reads, TCRdb lists one entry per CDR3 protein, DNA absent. Found here are over 150,000 distinct CDR3 sequences; the top ten clones hold 0.45% to 0.6%. Study observations and caveats: TRBV-TRBJ usage was alike in naive CXCR3-negative and CXCR3-positive cells but differed in memory cells. High diversity, comparable across both naive subsets, contrasted with much lower diversity in memory CD8+ cells. TRB CDR3s were more hydrophobic in CXCR3-positive than in CXCR3-negative naive cells. Most assays used freshly isolated PBMCs, as cryopreservation partially reduced CXCR3.

The sequencing sample was made of naive CXCR3+ CD8+ T cells from blood. The subset: CD45RO-CCR7+CD27+CD95- naive CD8+ T cells expressing CXCR3 (TNR3+). The sequence was obtained from a human donor in good health. Some clones in this sample may be carry-over from other donors' samples. The chain employs TRBV18 and TRBJ2-3; TCRdb proposes TRBD1, but this gene call is untestable without DNA. CDR3 region: CASWPGRGSTDTQYF. Variable domain in full (rest from reference TRBV18 and TRBJ2-3): NAGVMQNPRHLVRRRGQEARLRCSPMKGHSHVYWYRQLPEEGLKFMVYLQKENIIDESGMPKERFSAEFPKEGPSILRIQQVVRGDSAAYFCASWPGRGSTDTQYFGPGTRLTVL.